This TCR beta chain derives from a study of T cells in Graves' hyperthyroidism and ophthalmopathy. Turning to the study itself: The authors collected peripheral blood at initial diagnosis, before any treatment. Findings and limits, study-wide: Ophthalmopathy was model-predicted a median around 6.7 months pre-onset.

Thyroid ultrasound and orbital computed tomography, with clinical symptoms and serum thyroxine and TRAb, informed diagnoses. Extraction of PBMCs used roughly 9.4 ml of fresh peripheral blood. Of note for this clonotype: Its matching antigen is unknown.

The CDR3 regions of TCR beta were amplified from RNA transcripts. HTBI primers were used for first-round RT-PCR of the TCR CDR3. One entry per CDR3 protein, called by TCRdb with MiXCR from the multiplex PCR reads. Of about 480,000 distinct CDR3 sequences detected, over 13% appear once; the ten largest clones hold about 17%. This clonotype was sampled from a woman under 30 with Graves' hyperthyroidism. Sequencing used blood.

As DNA, the CDR3 is TGTGCCAGCAGCTCAAACCTAGGAGTCGGGGGTCAGCCCCAGCATTTT. Its translation is CASSSNLGVGGQPQHF. The V and J genes are TRBV7-8 and TRBJ1-5; weak D call: TRBD1 (5 bases). The CDR3 loop spans 16 amino acids. Germline-derived CDR1 and CDR2 are SGHVS and FQNEAQ. Trimming cost V 4 bases and J 6 bases, with 19 bases left between them.